The 14 T cell receptor beta chains below all came from one sample that was sequenced in a study of T cells after somatic rescue of genetic block. Profiled with immunoSEQ multiplex PCR; TCRdb holds only in-frame clones, not every one. The data show approximately 70,000 clones, roughly 93% seen once. What was sequenced was peripheral blood mononuclear cells (PBMCs). The receptors here all came from a young man.

This chain links TRBV28 with TRBJ1-4; D is uncertain. Germline lookup yields CDR1 MDHEN and CDR2 SYDVKM. With 8 bases removed from V and 1 base from J, the gap between germline ends came to 8 bases. This CDR3 contains 13 residues. The CDR3 loop reads CASGLRTNEKLFF. In DNA, the CDR3 is TGTGCCAGCGGCCTCCGAACTAATGAAAAACTGTTTTTT.

This clone has just one count. The V call is TRBV6-4, the J call TRBJ2-2; no firm D call. The V end lost 6 bases, the J end lost 2 bases, and 4 bases lay between the germline ends. CDR3 length: 12 residues. Germline CDR1 MRHNA, CDR2 SNTAGT. CDR3 sequence (DNA): TGTGCCAGCAGGCCAAACACCGGGGAGCTGTTTTTT. Protein product: CASRPNTGELFF.

The chain is built from TRBV28 and TRBJ1-2; possibly TRBD1 for D (6 bases). In germline, CDR1 is MDHEN, CDR2 SYDVKM. V gave up 3 bases and J gave up 2 bases, with 13 bases separating them. The CDR3 covers 15 residues. CDR3 in amino acids: CASSFPGGANYGYTF. CDR3 sequence (DNA): TGTGCCAGCAGTTTCCCGGGGGGGGCGAACTATGGCTACACCTTC.

This chain joins TRBV18 and TRBJ2-6, with 9 bases aligning to TRBD1. V was clipped by 7 bases and J by 0 bases; unmatched bases: 10. The germline CDR1 and CDR2 sequences are KGHSH and LQKENI. The CDR3 spans 18 residues. The CDR3 region is CASYSGQGRFSGANVLTF. For the CDR3, the DNA is TGTGCCAGCTACTCAGGACAGGGGCGATTCTCTGGGGCCAACGTCCTGACTTTC.

V gene TRBV30 combines with J gene TRBJ2-3; D is uncertain. The CDR3 spans 12 residues. Trimming stripped 2 bases from V and 5 bases from J, with 8 bases between. CDR1 is GTSNPN and CDR2 is SVGIG in the germline V gene (reference sequence). CDR3: CAWSRTGDTQYF. Written as DNA, the CDR3 is TGTGCCTGGAGTAGGACGGGAGATACGCAGTATTTT.

J is TRBJ2-1 and V is TRBV5-1; D unresolved. The CDR3 totals 12 residues. V shed 6 bases and J shed 2 bases, with 6 bases lying between them. The germline CDR1 and CDR2 sequences are SGHRS and YFSETQ. The CDR3 loop reads CASMAAYNEQFF. CDR3 coding DNA: TGCGCCAGCATGGCAGCCTACAATGAGCAGTTCTTC.

V and J are TRBV13 and TRBJ2-7; possibly TRBD2 for D (6 bases). Trimming cost V 5 bases and J 0 bases, with 11 bases left between them. The CDR3 covers 14 residues. The germline CDR1 and CDR2 sequences are PRHDT and FYEKMQ (reference sequence). Here the CDR3 reads CASSHGTRSYEQYF. The CDR3, as DNA: TGTGCCAGCAGCCATGGGACTCGCTCCTACGAGCAGTACTTC.

The genes are TRBV6-6 and TRBJ1-2; possible D gene TRBD1, 5 bases. CDR3 length equals 15 residues. V lost 11 bases and J lost 3, with 22 bases in between. Germline CDR1 MNHNY, CDR2 SVGAGI (reference sequence). This chain's CDR3 is CAALNRDPRDYGYTF. CDR3 sequence (DNA): TGTGCCGCCTTAAACCGGGACCCAAGGGACTATGGCTACACCTTC.

Written as DNA, the CDR3 is TGCGCCAGCAGAGACCATAGCGGGGGGGACCAAGAGACCCAGTACTTC. Translated: CASRDHSGGDQETQYF. The V gene is TRBV10-2, the J gene TRBJ2-5; 11 bases fit TRBD2. The CDR3 consists of 16 residues. V shed 6 bases, J shed 0 bases, and the junction held 6 bases outside the gene matches. Per germline, CDR1 WSHSY and CDR2 SAAADI.

J is TRBJ2-3 and V is TRBV27, with D possibly TRBD2 on 5 matching bases. The CDR3 is 13 residues long. With 1 base removed from V and 6 bases from J, the gap between germline ends came to 8 bases. The germline V gene has CDR1 MNHEY and CDR2 SMNVEV (reference sequence). The CDR3 DNA reads as TGTGCCAGCAGTTTATTTTCGGGGGATACGCAGTATTTT. Protein: CASSLFSGDTQYF.

The CDR3 DNA is TGTGCCAGCAGCCCTAGCGGGGCGGTCTACGAGCAGTACTTC. This gives the protein CASSPSGAVYEQYF. This chain uses TRBV9 with TRBJ2-7, with 9 bases matching TRBD2. The germline V gene has CDR1 SGDLS and CDR2 YYNGEE. The CDR3 is 14 residues long. Germline trimming cut 4 bases from V and 3 bases from J; bases unmatched to any gene: 5. The full variable domain, completed using reference TRBV9 and TRBJ2-7, is DSGVTQTPKHLITATGQRVTLRCSPRSGDLSVYWYQQSLDQGLQFLIQYYNGEERAKGNILERFSAQQFPDLHSELNLSSLELGDSALYFCASSPSGAVYEQYFGPGTRLTVT.

This rearrangement joins TRBV7-2 to TRBJ2-3, with D possibly TRBD2 on 5 matching bases. The CDR3 length is 14 residues. Trimming left V 1 base short and J 0 bases short, with 5 bases between. Per the germline V gene, CDR1 is SGHTA and CDR2 is FQGNSA. Written as DNA, the CDR3 is TGTGCCAGCAGCTTAGGGACTAGCACAGATACGCAGTATTTT. Its protein is CASSLGTSTDTQYF.

This clone was observed once. The chain employs TRBV5-1 and TRBJ2-5, with no clear D. This CDR3 has 11 residues. Trimming stripped 2 bases from V and 5 bases from J, with 4 bases between. Germline V CDR1 and CDR2: SGHRS, YFSETQ. The CDR3 DNA sequence: TGCGCCAGCAGCTTCTCGGAGACCCAGTACTTC. The encoded protein is CASSFSETQYF.

The chain is built from TRBV7-9 and TRBJ1-3, with D unresolved. Trimming stripped 5 bases from V and 9 bases from J, with 14 bases between. Germline V gives CDR1 SEHNR, CDR2 FQNEAQ (reference sequence). This CDR3 is built from 13 residues. As DNA, the CDR3 is TGTGCCAGCAGCACTATAGTGGGAGGCACCATATATTTT. It codes for CASSTIVGGTIYF.